The sequence of this T cell receptor (beta chain) was determined in a study of blood T cell repertoires in COVID-19. Overall study: Researchers got acute and convalescent COVID-19 samples from the United States, Italy and Spain. PBMCs, B-cell-depleted T cells, or T cells were the source of the cDNA or gDNA that made up the material.

This CDR3 is built from 17 residues. CDR1 and CDR2 (germline): MDHEN, SYDVKM. The V gene lost 2 bases and the J gene lost 1 base, with 15 bases spanning the gap. Authors' analysis steps: Cell counts per sample came from amplifying reference gene primers. TCRdb's copy holds only in-frame clones and misses some; the assay was immunoSEQ multiplex PCR. The V and J calls and clone size come from that table; D and trimming were worked out from the DNA. The sample yields over 130,000 clones, around four fifths seen once. This TCR was recovered from an elderly woman with acute or convalescent COVID-19. Sequencing input: peripheral blood. V and J are TRBV28 and TRBJ2-1; the D gene is possibly TRBD1 (6 bases). This CDR3 is CASSLSRAGVSYNEQFF. The CDR3 DNA sequence: TGTGCCAGCAGTTTAAGCCGGGCAGGGGTTTCCTACAATGAGCAGTTCTTC. Combining the CDR3 with reference TRBV28 and TRBJ2-1 gives the whole variable domain DVKVTQSSRYLVKRTGEKVFLECVQDMDHENMFWYRQDPGLGLRLIYFSYDVKMKEKGDIPEGYSVSREKKERFSLILESASTNQTSMYLCASSLSRAGVSYNEQFFGPGTRLTVL.